One and the same sample provided the 14 T cell receptor beta chains below, sequenced in a study of patients and donors after allogeneic stem cell transplantation. TCRdb independently ran MiXCR on the RT-PCR reads; one entry per CDR3 protein. The table lists about a million distinct CDR3 sequences, roughly 17% of them singletons, with approximately 5.9% in the top ten. The sequenced sample was blood, either unsorted or a sorted T cell fraction (not recorded which). The receptor source for this set is a human donor who was either an allogeneic HSCT recipient or a stem cell or donor lymphocyte infusion donor (not recorded which). It is not recorded whose cells these are; they may come from a transplant donor.

This clonotype came up a few times. This chain connects TRBV7-2 to TRBJ2-4, with D uncertain. Trimming took 5 bases from V and 2 from J, leaving 16 bases between them. The CDR3 contains 16 residues. Germline V CDR1 and CDR2: SGHTA, FQGNSA. This CDR3 reads CASSPKPTFTKNIQYF. The CDR3 DNA reads as TGTGCCAGCAGCCCGAAACCGACATTCACCAAAAACATTCAGTACTTC.

The V gene is TRBV4-3, the J gene TRBJ1-1; D is possibly TRBD1 (5 bases). The CDR3 covers 13 residues. Trimming stripped 3 bases from V and 6 bases from J, with 11 bases between. Per germline, CDR1 LGHNA and CDR2 YSLEER. The CDR3 loop is CASSQSGGPEAFF. The CDR3 bases are TGCGCCAGCAGCCAGAGTGGGGGTCCTGAAGCTTTCTTT.

The V call is TRBV4-2, the J call TRBJ2-3, with 13 nucleotides matching TRBD2. V dropped 2 bases and J dropped 2; count of bases not matched to a gene: 7. The CDR3 sequence is 18 residues long. Germline-derived CDR1 and CDR2 are LGHNA and YNFKEQ. CDR3 nucleotide sequence: TGTGCCAGCAGCCAACCTATGGGGACTAGCGGGGCCACAGATACGCAGTATTTT. It encodes CASSQPMGTSGATDTQYF.

V usage is TRBV6-6 and J usage is TRBJ2-5; D not certain. The CDR3 length is 11 residues. Germline assignment: CDR1 MNHNY and CDR2 SVGAGI (reference sequence). V lost 8 bases, J lost 5 bases, and 9 bases lay in between. Here the CDR3 reads CASQETETQYF. In DNA, the CDR3 is TGTGCCAGCCAAGAAACGGAGACCCAGTACTTC.

There are many counts of this clonotype. V gene TRBV12-3 or TRBV12-4 combines with J gene TRBJ2-3; D ambiguous. V lost 3 bases and J lost 0, with 4 bases in between. The CDR3 extends over 13 amino acids. In DNA, the CDR3 is TGTGCCAGCAGTTTGTTCAGCACAGATACGCAGTATTTT. This sequence encodes CASSLFSTDTQYF.

This clonotype was seen many times. The J gene is TRBJ2-3, the V gene TRBV20-1; D gene ambiguous. This CDR3 region has 12 residues. CDR1 and CDR2 (germline): DFQATT, SNEGSKA (reference sequence). The germline V and J ends were trimmed by 3 bases and 0 bases, with 4 bases remaining between them. CDR3 coding DNA: TGCAGTGCTAGGCCTAGCACAGATACGCAGTATTTT. This codes for CSARPSTDTQYF.

This clonotype came up a few times. The V call is TRBV27, the J call TRBJ1-4; D ambiguous. The V end lost 5 bases, the J end lost 5 bases, and 6 bases lay between the germline ends. The germline gives CDR1 MNHEY, CDR2 SMNVEV (reference sequence). This CDR3 has 12 amino acids. The chain's CDR3 is CASSVGNEKLFF. DNA of the CDR3: TGTGCCAGCAGTGTGGGGAATGAAAAACTGTTTTTT.

This clonotype was found a few times. This chain uses TRBV10-2 with TRBJ1-5, with no clear D. The CDR3 extends over 16 amino acids. Trimming left V 3 bases short and J 2 bases short, with 14 bases between. Germline V gives CDR1 WSHSY, CDR2 SAAADI. CDR3 DNA sequence: TGCGCCAGCAGTGACAGGCTCAGGAGTGGCAATCAGCCCCAGCATTTT. Translated, it gives CASSDRLRSGNQPQHF.

The rearrangement joins TRBV5-5 to TRBJ2-7; D is unresolved. The CDR3 is made up of 13 amino acids. Trimming took 0 bases from V and 9 from J, leaving 13 bases between them. CDR1 is SGHKS, CDR2 YYEKEE, per germline (reference sequence). CDR3 residues: CASSLDSQGGQYF. The CDR3 DNA is TGTGCCAGCAGCTTGGACTCGCAAGGCGGGCAGTACTTC.

V and J are TRBV7-2 and TRBJ2-1; D is undetermined. The CDR3 length is 14 residues. Germline V CDR1 and CDR2: SGHTA, FQGNSA. V dropped 5 bases and J dropped 10 bases, with 18 bases sitting between them. The CDR3 nucleotides read TGTGCCAGCAGCACCGATCGGTGGTCTTTCGAGCAGTTCTTC. Protein product: CASSTDRWSFEQFF.

This clonotype was counted between two and nine times. This chain joins TRBV10-3 and TRBJ2-1; D remains unclear. CDR3 length equals 14 residues. Trimming pared 6 bases from V and 7 bases from J, leaving 16 bases between. Germline-derived CDR1 and CDR2 are ENHRY and SYGVKD. DNA for the CDR3: TGTGCCATCAGCGTGCAATGGACCGGGAATGAGCAGTTCTTC. The encoded protein is CAISVQWTGNEQFF.

This clonotype was recorded a few times. The V gene is TRBV24-1, the J gene TRBJ2-3; D unresolved. The CDR3 has 16 residues. CDR1 is KGHDR, CDR2 SFDVKD, per germline. V dropped 1 base and J dropped 2 bases, with 12 bases sitting between them. Here the CDR3 DNA reads TGTGCCACCAGTGATTTTCGTAACAGTAACACAGATACGCAGTATTTT. It codes for CATSDFRNSNTDTQYF.

Written as DNA, the CDR3 is TGTGCCAGCAGCAAATACGGCAGGGGAGGGAATCAGCCCCAGCATTTT. This translates into CASSKYGRGGNQPQHF. J is TRBJ1-5 and V is TRBV21-1. TRBV21-1 counts as a pseudogene. The CDR3 runs to 16 residues.

This sequence joins TRBV29-1 and TRBJ2-4; D gene ambiguous. The ends were cut back, 5 bases at V and 0 bases at J, with 20 bases in the middle. The CDR3 is 17 amino acids. Germline CDR1 SQVTM, CDR2 ANQGSEA. DNA for the CDR3: TGCAGCGTTCTAAGCAGGTCTTTGCTCCTAGCCAAAAACATTCAGTACTTC. Translation: CSVLSRSLLLAKNIQYF.